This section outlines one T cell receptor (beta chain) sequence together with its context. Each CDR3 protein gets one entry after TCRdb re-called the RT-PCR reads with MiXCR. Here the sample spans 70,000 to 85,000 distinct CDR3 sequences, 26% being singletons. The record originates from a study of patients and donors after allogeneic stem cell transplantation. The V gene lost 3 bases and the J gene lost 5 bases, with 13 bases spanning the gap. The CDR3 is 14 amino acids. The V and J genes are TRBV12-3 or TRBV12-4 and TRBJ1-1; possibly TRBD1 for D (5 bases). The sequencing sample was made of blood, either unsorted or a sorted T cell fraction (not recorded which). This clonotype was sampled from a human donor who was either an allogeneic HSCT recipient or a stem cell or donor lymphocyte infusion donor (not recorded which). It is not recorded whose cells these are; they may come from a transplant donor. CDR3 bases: TGTGCCAGCAGTTTGGGGGGGAAGGGGACTGAAGCTTTCTTT. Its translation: CASSLGGKGTEAFF.